This entry lists 29 T cell receptor beta chains sequenced from one sample in a study of beta chain features in type 1 diabetes. The authors reverse transcribed all of the isolated RNA, so sequencing captured expressed TCRB transcripts. Profiled with immunoSEQ multiplex PCR; TCRdb holds only in-frame clones, not every one. The data show hundreds of thousands of clones, around 15% seen once. Sequenced material: naive CD4+ T cells from blood. The source of these receptors is a man younger than 35 in good health.

In this sample, this clone turned up a few times. The CDR3 bases are TGCAGCGTTGGGATAGACACCATATATTTT. Translated, it gives CSVGIDTIYF. The gene calls are TRBV29-1 and TRBJ1-3; no reliable D call. V lost 4 bases, J lost 8 bases, and 6 bases lay in between. CDR3 length equals 10 residues. Per the germline V gene, CDR1 is SQVTM and CDR2 is ANQGSEA.

The sample holds a few counts of this clone. The chain is built from TRBV2 and TRBJ2-2; D ambiguous. This CDR3 contains 14 residues. From germline, CDR1 is SNHLY and CDR2 FYNNEI. Trimming cost V 6 bases and J 0 bases, with 8 bases left between them. CDR3 nucleotide sequence: TGTGCCAGCAGGGTCAACGCGAACACCGGGGAGCTGTTTTTT. Encoded protein: CASRVNANTGELFF.

V usage is TRBV19 and J usage is TRBJ1-2; D call uncertain. Germline V gene data show CDR1 as LNHDA and CDR2 as SQIVND (reference sequence). The CDR3 covers 14 residues. Trimming took off 5 bases at V and 3 bases at J, with 13 bases between the two ends. CDR3 DNA: TGTGCCAGTAGTGCCCTGGGCCCCGACTATGGCTACACCTTC. Translated, it gives CASSALGPDYGYTF. Full variable domain (missing parts from reference TRBV19 and TRBJ1-2): DGGITQSPKYLFRKEGQNVTLSCEQNLNHDAMYWYRQDPGQGLRLIYYSQIVNDFQKGDIAEGYSVSREKKESFPLTVTSAQKNPTAFYLCASSALGPDYGYTFGSGTRLTVV.

V and J are TRBV7-2 and TRBJ2-5; D is unclear. The CDR3 runs 14 residues. Germline values: CDR1 SGHTA, CDR2 FQGNSA. The V end was cut by 4 bases, the J end by 11 bases, with 20 bases between. CDR3 sequence: CASSSDPRAGEQYF. Here the CDR3 DNA reads TGTGCCAGCAGCTCGGATCCAAGGGCTGGTGAGCAGTACTTC.

This chain joins TRBV4-2 and TRBJ1-1, with D uncertain. With 4 bases removed from V and 1 base from J, the gap between germline ends came to 13 bases. The CDR3 has 15 residues. In germline, CDR1 is LGHNA, CDR2 YNFKEQ. CDR3: CASSPSEGRNTEAFF. The DNA for the CDR3 is TGTGCCAGCAGCCCATCTGAAGGAAGGAACACTGAAGCTTTCTTT.

This rearrangement joins TRBV6-4 to TRBJ1-2, with 11 positions matching TRBD1. The CDR3 contains 13 residues. With 10 bases clipped from V and 4 bases from J, the junction kept 5 bases outside the gene matches. Germline CDR1 is MRHNA and CDR2 is SNTAGT. The CDR3 DNA reads TGTGCCACCTCCGGGACAGGGGGCTATGGCTACACCTTC. Its translation: CATSGTGGYGYTF.

The chain recombines TRBV4-1 with TRBJ1-2; 9 bases fit TRBD1. J gave up 6 bases and V 1 base, and 6 bases lay outside the gene matches. The CDR3 length is 15 residues. Germline loops: CDR1 MGHRA, CDR2 YSYEKL. The DNA for the CDR3 is TGCGCCAGCAGCCAAGGCTCAGGACAGGGGAATGGCTACACCTTC. Its translation: CASSQGSGQGNGYTF.

The table lists this clone with a few counts. The chain couples TRBV12-2 to TRBJ1-1; the DNA was not compared with TRBD1, the D call given in the table. TRBV12-2 corresponds to a pseudogene. This CDR3 spans 14 amino acids. The CDR3 nucleotides read TGTGCAAGTCGTCATCCGGGACAGGGGCCTGAAGCTTTCTTT. Translating it yields CASRHPGQGPEAFF.

This clone was counted between two and nine times. The rearrangement uses TRBV29-1 and TRBJ2-3; TRBD2 aligns across 7 bases. V lost 6 bases and J lost 8; bases outside the gene matches: 5. Germline lookup yields CDR1 SQVTM and CDR2 ANQGSEA. This CDR3 has 11 residues. The CDR3 bases are TGCAGCGTCTTGGGGGGGATTACGCAGTATTTT. It yields the protein CSVLGGITQYF.

The rearrangement joins TRBV7-2 to TRBJ2-6; D is ambiguous. CDR3 length: 15 residues. V was clipped by 4 bases and J by 4 bases, with 11 bases between them. Germline V gene data show CDR1 as SGHTA and CDR2 as FQGNSA. The CDR3 DNA follows: TGTGCCAGCAGCTCTGAGCCGTCCGGGGCCAACGTCCTGACTTTC. The encoded protein is CASSSEPSGANVLTF.

In its sample, this clone was seen many times. This sequence joins TRBV7-9 and TRBJ1-5; no firm D call. V was pared by 3 bases and J by 5 bases, with 8 bases between. The germline gives CDR1 SEHNR, CDR2 FQNEAQ (reference sequence). This CDR3 is built from 13 residues. In DNA, the CDR3 is TGTGCCAGCAGCTTGGAGGAGGATCAGCCCCAGCATTTT. Translation: CASSLEEDQPQHF.

This clone turned up a few times. This chain uses TRBV7-9 with TRBJ1-1; D ambiguous. This CDR3 contains 14 residues. V was trimmed by 2 bases and J by 0 bases, leaving 7 bases between them. From germline, CDR1 is SEHNR and CDR2 FQNEAQ (reference sequence). CDR3 sequence: CASSLKDMNTEAFF. The CDR3 DNA reads as TGTGCCAGCAGCTTAAAGGATATGAACACTGAAGCTTTCTTT. The variable domain in full, completed from reference TRBV7-9 and TRBJ1-1, reads DTGVSQNPRHKITKRGQNVTFRCDPISEHNRLYWYRQTLGQGPEFLTYFQNEAQLEKSRLLSDRFSAERPKGSFSTLEIQRTEQGDSAMYLCASSLKDMNTEAFFGQGTRLTVV.

This clone was picked up many times. This chain joins TRBV7-2 and TRBJ2-3; 8 bases line up with TRBD2. Germline V gives CDR1 SGHTA, CDR2 FQGNSA. The length of the CDR3 is 13 residues. The trim removed 6 bases at V and 1 base at J, leaving 0 bases unmatched. Here the CDR3 DNA reads TGTGCCAGCAGACTAGCGGGCACAGATACGCAGTATTTT. It specifies CASRLAGTDTQYF.

The V call is TRBV20-1, the J call TRBJ2-1, with D unclear. Germline V gene data show CDR1 as DFQATT and CDR2 as SNEGSKA (reference sequence). This CDR3 has 11 amino acids. V was pared by 5 bases and J by 4 bases, with 6 bases between. CDR3 protein: CSAYGYNEQFF. CDR3 DNA: TGCAGTGCTTATGGATACAATGAGCAGTTCTTC.

This chain joins TRBV9 and TRBJ1-5; TRBD1 matches 8 bases. Losses at the gene ends were 4 bases for V and 0 bases for J; bases not matched to a gene: 6. The germline V gene has CDR1 SGDLS and CDR2 YYNGEE. The CDR3 has 16 amino acids. CDR3 in amino acids: CASSTGQEDSNQPQHF. CDR3 DNA sequence: TGTGCCAGCAGCACGGGACAGGAGGATAGCAATCAGCCCCAGCATTTT.

V usage is TRBV6-6 and J usage is TRBJ1-1; 9 bases agree with TRBD1. The CDR3 spans 14 residues. Trimming cost V 5 bases and J 6 bases; bases outside gene matches: 7. CDR1 and CDR2 from the germline V gene are MNHNY and SVGAGI (reference sequence). The CDR3 loop reads CASSHGQGSAEAFF. The CDR3 DNA reads as TGTGCCAGCAGTCACGGACAGGGGAGTGCTGAAGCTTTCTTT.

The chain uses TRBV2 and TRBJ2-7, with D perhaps TRBD1 (6 bases). The CDR3 contains 14 residues. The V gene lost 10 bases and the J gene lost 3 bases, with 19 bases spanning the gap. The V gene's germline CDR1 is SNHLY and CDR2 FYNNEI. The CDR3 loop is CATREQGRGYEQYF. The CDR3 DNA is TGTGCCACCAGAGAACAGGGCCGAGGCTACGAGCAGTACTTC.

There are a few counts of this clone. The chain couples TRBV7-9 to TRBJ1-5; 10 bases agree with TRBD1. This CDR3 region has 17 residues. V trimming: 5 bases; J trimming: 0 bases; junction bases outside the gene matches: 7. Germline assignment: CDR1 SEHNR and CDR2 FQNEAQ (reference sequence). The CDR3 spells CASSRWTGGISNQPQHF. The DNA for the CDR3 is TGTGCCAGCAGCCGATGGACAGGGGGGATTAGCAATCAGCCCCAGCATTTT.

This chain uses TRBV15 with TRBJ2-3; D ambiguous. The V end was cut by 3 bases, the J end by 1 base, with 5 bases between. This CDR3 comprises 13 residues. CDR1 and CDR2 (germline): LNHNV, YYDKDF (reference sequence). The CDR3 DNA is TGTGCCACCAGCAGGACCCGCACAGATACGCAGTATTTT. It translates to CATSRTRTDTQYF.

This clone was detected only a few times. The CDR3 is CASSSGQRETQYF. The CDR3 DNA reads TGTGCCAGCAGCTCTGGACAGAGAGAGACCCAGTACTTC. The V gene is TRBV5-6, the J gene TRBJ2-5, with a tentative D call TRBD1 (6 bases). CDR1 is SGHDT, CDR2 YYEEEE, per germline. V lost 3 bases to trimming and J lost 4 bases, with 10 bases between them. This CDR3 region has 13 residues.

The genes are TRBV14 and TRBJ2-1, with 14 bases that match TRBD2. Germline trimming cut 1 base from V and 4 bases from J; bases unmatched to any gene: 9. CDR1 is SGHDN, CDR2 FVKESK, per germline. CDR3 length: 19 amino acids. The CDR3 bases are TGTGCCAGCAGCCAAGTGGGGACTAGCGGGAGAAGGGGTTACAATGAGCAGTTCTTC. Its translation: CASSQVGTSGRRGYNEQFF.

The rearrangement joins TRBV5-4 to TRBJ2-1, with D unresolved. V lost 0 bases and J lost 7, with 14 bases in between. CDR1 SGHNT and CDR2 YYREEE come from the germline V gene (reference sequence). This CDR3 is 15 amino acids long. CDR3 DNA: TGTGCCAGCAGCTTGGCTACGGTAATGAGGAATGAGCAGTTCTTC. Protein: CASSLATVMRNEQFF.

In this sample, this clone turned up many times. The chain couples TRBV19 to TRBJ2-1; D is ambiguous. Germline loops: CDR1 LNHDA, CDR2 SQIVND (reference sequence). Trimming pared 7 bases from V and 0 bases from J, leaving 13 bases between. This CDR3 region has 15 residues. The CDR3 region has the DNA TGTGCCAGTAAAGTCAAGTCTAGCTCCTACAATGAGCAGTTCTTC. Its translation: CASKVKSSSYNEQFF.

The chain is built from TRBV7-3 and TRBJ1-1; D possibly corresponds to TRBD1 (5 bases). Germline V gene lookup returns CDR1 SGHTA and CDR2 FQGTGA. Trimming removed 3 bases at V and 3 bases at J, with 14 bases between. CDR3 length: 15 residues. Written as DNA, the CDR3 is TGTGCCAGCAGCTTGACGCCGGGGCAGGACACTGAAGCTTTCTTT. It translates to CASSLTPGQDTEAFF.

This clone has a single count. This CDR3 is CASSLARSGETQYF. CDR3 coding DNA: TGTGCCAGCAGCTTAGCGAGGTCAGGAGAGACCCAGTACTTC. This sequence joins TRBV7-7 and TRBJ2-5, with D unclear. The ends were cut back, 0 bases at V and 4 bases at J, with 9 bases in the middle. Germline CDR1 is SSHAT and CDR2 is FNYEAQ (reference sequence). This CDR3 is 14 amino acids long. Supplemented by reference TRBV7-7 and TRBJ2-5, the full variable domain reads GAGVSQSPRYKVTKRGQDVTLRCDPISSHATLYWYQQALGQGPEFLTYFNYEAQPDKSGLPSDRFSAERPEGSISTLTIQRTEQRDSAMYRCASSLARSGETQYFGPGTRLLVL.

This chain uses TRBV6-6 with TRBJ2-7, with no clear D. Deletions cut 2 bases from V and 5 bases from J, with 13 bases between. CDR1 and CDR2 (germline): MNHNY, SVGAGI (reference sequence). The CDR3 sequence is 14 residues long. The CDR3 sequence is CASSYGLPVHEQYF. For the CDR3, the DNA is TGTGCCAGCAGTTACGGGTTACCAGTCCACGAGCAGTACTTC.

The J gene is TRBJ1-5, the V gene TRBV7-2, with 9 bases lining up with TRBD1. Germline CDR1 SGHTA, CDR2 FQGNSA. Trimming at V came to 5 bases and at J to 6 bases, leaving 8 bases not matched to a gene. The CDR3 is 15 amino acids. The chain's CDR3 is CASSTGQGASQPQHF. DNA for the CDR3: TGTGCCAGCAGCACGGGACAGGGTGCCAGTCAGCCCCAGCATTTT.

CDR3 amino acids: CASSLRTTDEQYF. The CDR3 DNA sequence: TGCGCCAGCAGCTTGCGCACAACTGACGAGCAGTACTTC. The chain carries TRBV5-1 and TRBJ2-7, with D unresolved. V was shortened by 1 base and J by 5 bases, with 10 bases between the two germline ends. CDR1 and CDR2 from the germline V gene are SGHRS and YFSETQ. The CDR3 has 13 residues.

This clone was picked up a small number of times. The V call is TRBV4-3, the J call TRBJ2-1; perhaps TRBD1 as D (6 bases). The CDR3 runs to 17 residues. The V gene lost 0 bases and the J gene lost 4 bases, with 16 bases spanning the gap. CDR1 is LGHNA and CDR2 is YSLEER in the germline V gene. The CDR3 DNA sequence: TGCGCCAGCAGCCAAGATCTTAGGCAGGGACAATACAATGAGCAGTTCTTC. Translation gives CASSQDLRQGQYNEQFF.